This T cell receptor (beta chain) is from a study of blood T cell repertoires in COVID-19. Original data processing: Scientists estimated how many nucleated cells there were by amplifying reference gene primers. Produced via immunoSEQ multiplex PCR; TCRdb's table is partial and in-frame only. V and J calls and clone size are as listed in that table; D and trimming were resolved from the DNA. The sample comprises some 250,000 clones, roughly 79% of which are singletons, and 2.5% to 3% rests with the top ten. The CDR3 is 18 amino acids. CDR1 KGHSH and CDR2 LQKENI come from the germline V gene. V lost 0 bases to trimming and J lost 0 bases, with 14 bases between them.

The TCR originated in a woman aged 60-70 years with active or convalescent COVID-19. The chain links TRBV18 to TRBJ2-2; D call uncertain. Sample: peripheral blood. The DNA for the CDR3 is TGTGCCAGCTCACCACCGATTGGAGAAACCGCGAACACCGGGGAGCTGTTTTTT. Amino acid sequence: CASSPPIGETANTGELFF.